This T cell receptor (beta chain) was captured in a study of blood T cell repertoires in COVID-19. The assay was immunoSEQ multiplex PCR, and TCRdb's table has in-frame clones only and misses some. The table has roughly 200,000 clones, approximately 85% seen once. Trimming took off 3 bases at V and 9 bases at J, with 3 bases between the two ends. The length of the CDR3 is 10 residues. Germline V gene lookup returns CDR1 MGHDK and CDR2 SYGVNS. In assigning cohorts, the study relied on participant-reported clinical history. This sequence originates from a man aged 35-49 years who had recovered from COVID-19. The chain joins TRBV25-1 to TRBJ1-3, with D hard to call. Sequencing was performed on PBMCs or T cells enriched from blood (not recorded which). CDR3 in DNA: TGTGCCAGCAGTGATATCACCATATATTTT. This gives the protein CASSDITIYF. Using reference TRBV25-1 and TRBJ1-3 for the parts outside the CDR3, the full variable domain is EADIYQTPRYLVIGTGKKITLECSQTMGHDKMYWYQQDPGMELHLIHYSYGVNSTEKGDLSSESTVSRIRTEHFPLTLESARPSHTSQYLCASSDITIYFGEGSWLTVV.